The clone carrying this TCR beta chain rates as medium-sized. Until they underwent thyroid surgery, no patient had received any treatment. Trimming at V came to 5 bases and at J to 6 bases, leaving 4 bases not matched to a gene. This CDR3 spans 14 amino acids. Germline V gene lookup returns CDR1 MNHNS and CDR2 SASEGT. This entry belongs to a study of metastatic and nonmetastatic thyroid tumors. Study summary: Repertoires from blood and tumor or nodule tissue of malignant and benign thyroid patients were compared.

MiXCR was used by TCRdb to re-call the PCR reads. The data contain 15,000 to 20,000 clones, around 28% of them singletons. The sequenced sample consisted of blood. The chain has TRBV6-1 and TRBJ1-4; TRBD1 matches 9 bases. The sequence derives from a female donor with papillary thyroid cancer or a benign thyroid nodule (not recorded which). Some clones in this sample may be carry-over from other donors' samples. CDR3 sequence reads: CASSLTGGYEKLFF. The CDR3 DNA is TGTGCCAGCAGTCTAACAGGGGGCTATGAAAAACTGTTTTTT.